The rows below give T cell receptor beta chains drawn from one sample of a study of cytomegalovirus exposure and HLA in healthy donors. Sequencing was performed with immunoSEQ multiplex PCR; in TCRdb, only in-frame clones are kept and a portion is missing. This table has about 300,000 clones, approximately 90% appearing once. The source material was PBMCs. The receptors come from a woman aged 18 to 35 in good health and CMV-seronegative. The conserved cysteine and the conserved F or W are not part of the CDR3 here.

TRBV9,TRBJ2-7,ASSVGGAYSYEQY
TRBV19,TRBJ1-5,ASSMRLGQMNQPQH
TRBV19,TRBJ1-2,ASIQGFT
TRBV15,TRBJ2-5,ATSRRTAVQETQY
TRBV7-2,TRBJ2-7,ASSLGLAGNMAYEQY
TRBV7-8,TRBJ2-7,ASSLENAVSYEQY
TRBV5-1,TRBJ2-3,ASSLASSGGLTDTQY
TRBV19,TRBJ1-1,ASSIGAGSTEAF
TRBV6-6,TRBJ2-5,ASSRGGETQY
TRBV4-1,TRBJ2-5,ASSHPRTGSETQY
TRBV7-6,TRBJ1-4,ASSFSGSNEKLF
TRBV5-1,TRBJ2-5,ASSLVAGERETQY
TRBV6-1,TRBJ2-1,ASSDPTGQAGGPSYNEQF
TRBV9,TRBJ2-7,ASSVGGLPYEQY
TRBV2,TRBJ2-7,ASSPSGSYEQY
TRBV7-3,TRBJ2-2,ASSLQQFTGELF
TRBV4-1,TRBJ2-5,ASSQGGGRATETQY
TRBV29-1,TRBJ1-2,SVEPFYRGYNYGYT
TRBV9,TRBJ2-5,ASSVGGSGETQY
TRBV28,TRBJ1-1,ASSSYRQGFTEAF
TRBV29-1,TRBJ2-1,SADRGNEQF
TRBV9,TRBJ2-1,ASSVDRGRNEQF
TRBV12-5,TRBJ2-5,ASSSRVGQTQY
TRBV15,TRBJ2-7,ATSSGAYEQY
TRBV11-2,TRBJ2-3,ASSRLTGQGFTDTQY
TRBV27,TRBJ2-7,ASPDRDCRDYEQY
TRBV27,TRBJ1-2,ASSTDRGNGYT
TRBV27,TRBJ1-1,ASRPGGVTEAF
TRBV5-1,TRBJ2-5,ASSLAGPETQY
TRBV28,TRBJ2-1,ASSFVGTSGYNEQF
TRBV6-1,TRBJ1-5,ASSGARDQPQH
TRBV28,TRBJ2-7,ASSRQGGVDEQY
TRBV11-2,TRBJ2-3,ASRITGRAGGDTQY
TRBV6-1,TRBJ2-2,ASSEKVGTVNTGELF
TRBV18,TRBJ2-7,ASSSLSLAGYEQY
TRBV19,TRBJ2-1,ASTLASAGEQF
TRBV28,TRBJ1-5,ASSPHAYNQPQH
TRBV2,TRBJ2-1,ASSVLRGRTYNEQF
TRBV11-3,TRBJ2-7,ASSLGAKSYEQY
TRBV4-2,TRBJ2-1,ASSQVLDSEQF
TRBV11-1,TRBJ1-2,ASRPGGDGYGYT
TRBV13,TRBJ2-7,ASSRDRADEQY
TRBV18,TRBJ1-1,ASSPRRTNEAF
TRBV9,TRBJ2-5,ASSAIGLARETQY